This T cell receptor (beta chain) was recovered during a study of blood T cell repertoires in COVID-19. Germline V gives CDR1 SGDLS, CDR2 YYNGEE. This CDR3 has 15 residues. V lost 0 bases and J 1 base, leaving 9 bases between the germline ends. Original data processing: Researchers report that nucleated cell counts were estimated from reference gene primer amplification. Measured with immunoSEQ multiplex PCR; TCRdb has only the in-frame clones, and not every one. That table supplies the V and J calls and clone size; D and trimming were determined from the DNA. The sample holds about 260,000 clones, around 87% seen once.

This sequence joins TRBV9 and TRBJ2-3; D might be TRBD2 (6 bases). Sequenced input: peripheral blood. The TCR comes from a woman aged 50 to 60 with acute or convalescent COVID-19. CDR3 in DNA: TGTGCCAGCAGCGTAGGGGCTAGCGGCACAGATACGCAGTATTTT. Translation gives CASSVGASGTDTQYF.